A selection of T cell receptor beta chains follows, all from one sample in a study of blood T cell repertoires in COVID-19. The table came from immunoSEQ multiplex PCR; TCRdb's copy has only in-frame clones and leaves some out. The sample lists about 120,000 clones; 87% were seen once. Sample: peripheral blood. All receptors derive from an older woman with acute or convalescent COVID-19. CDR3s include the opening cysteine and the closing phenylalanine or tryptophan. D genes are given only for firm matches. Not all rows give a size; the values are once, few, many and, for expanded clones, a class.

d_call j_call v_call clone_size cdr3_aa cdr3_nt
- TRBJ1-2 TRBV5-8 - CASSNSGQTFRYTF TGTGCCAGCAGCAACTCGGGACAAACTTTTCGCTACACCTTC
- TRBJ1-5 TRBV19 - CASTPGGVQPQHF TGTGCCAGTACCCCGGGGGGGGTTCAGCCCCAGCATTTT
TRBD1 TRBJ1-3 TRBV6-5 - CASSPGTGRNTIYF TGTGCCAGCAGTCCCGGGACAGGAAGGAACACCATATATTTT
- TRBJ1-6 TRBV19 - CASTPRRGAAAPLHF TGTGCCAGTACCCCCCGACGGGGGGCGGCTGCACCCCTCCACTTT
- TRBJ2-5 TRBV9 - CASSVAGEAETQYF TGTGCCAGCAGCGTAGCGGGGGAGGCGGAGACCCAGTACTTC
- TRBJ2-5 TRBV5-6 once CASPSRDYQETQYF TGTGCCAGCCCTTCCCGGGACTACCAAGAGACCCAGTACTTC
- TRBJ2-7 TRBV18 - CASSSQEYEQYF TGTGCCAGCTCTTCACAGGAATACGAGCAGTACTTC
TRBD2 TRBJ2-3 TRBV5-4 - CASSLEAGWSTDTQYF TGTGCCAGCAGCTTGGAAGCGGGGTGGTCCACAGATACGCAGTATTTT
TRBD1 TRBJ1-2 TRBV7-9 - CASSLTGGQGYTF TGTGCCAGCAGCTTAACAGGGGGCCAAGGCTACACCTTC
TRBD1 TRBJ1-2 TRBV5-1 - CASSSTGGEGYGYTF TGCGCCAGCAGCTCAACAGGGGGCGAAGGCTATGGCTACACCTTC
- TRBJ1-6 TRBV2 - CASRPGANSPLHF TGTGCCTCCCGACCAGGGGCTAATTCACCCCTCCACTTT
- TRBJ1-4 TRBV6-5 - CASSYSYRAANEKLFF TGTGCCAGCAGTTACTCGTACAGGGCCGCTAATGAAAAACTGTTTTTT
- TRBJ1-3 TRBV11-3 - CASSRRWTAPGNTIYF TGTGCCAGCAGCCGAAGATGGACAGCCCCTGGAAACACCATATATTTT
TRBD1 TRBJ1-5 TRBV28 - CASSSTPGQGPHGAQHF TGTGCCAGCAGTTCTACCCCGGGACAGGGCCCCCATGGGGCCCAGCATTTT
TRBD1 TRBJ2-3 TRBV7-2 - CASSVGASGTGSTDTQYF TGTGCCAGCAGCGTTGGGGCCTCGGGGACAGGCAGCACAGATACGCAGTATTTT
- TRBJ1-4 TRBV6-1 - CASSEGFGGEKLFF TGTGCCAGCAGTGAAGGGTTTGGAGGTGAAAAACTGTTTTTT
- TRBJ1-1 TRBV7-3 once CASSSQGNTEAFF TGTGCCAGCAGCTCTCAGGGGAACACTGAAGCTTTCTTT
- TRBJ2-5 TRBV29-1 - CSAAGTQETQYF TGCAGCGCGGCAGGGACACAAGAGACCCAGTACTTC
- TRBJ2-1 TRBV12-3/TRBV12-4 once CASSLGGAQFF TGTGCCAGCAGTTTGGGCGGGGCACAGTTCTTC
- TRBJ2-3 TRBV5-6 - CASSLGGSTDTQYF TGTGCCAGCAGCTTAGGAGGGAGCACAGATACGCAGTATTTT
TRBD1 TRBJ1-1 TRBV3-1/TRBV3-2 - CASSPDRMNTEAFF TGTGCCAGCTCTCCGGACAGGATGAACACTGAAGCTTTCTTT
- TRBJ2-3 TRBV5-1 - CASSYEQGDTQYF TGCGCCAGCAGCTACGAACAGGGCGATACGCAGTATTTT
TRBD1 TRBJ2-2 TRBV7-9 - CASSLVGSGTGVSGELFF TGTGCCAGCAGCTTAGTGGGTTCCGGGACAGGGGTTTCCGGGGAGCTGTTTTTT
TRBD1 TRBJ2-1 TRBV10-1 - CASSESTGVSEEQFF TGCGCCAGCAGTGAGTCTACAGGGGTTTCAGAGGAGCAGTTCTTC
- TRBJ2-2 TRBV19 - CASSWGGDNTGELFF TGTGCCAGTAGCTGGGGCGGGGATAACACCGGGGAGCTGTTTTTT
TRBD1 TRBJ2-3 TRBV7-9 - CASSSHWTGGDTDTQYF TGTGCCAGCAGCTCGCACTGGACAGGGGGCGATACAGATACGCAGTATTTT
TRBD1 TRBJ1-5 TRBV7-2 few CASSLAGTGLGQPQHF TGTGCCAGCAGCTTAGCGGGGACAGGGTTGGGACAGCCCCAGCATTTT
TRBD1 TRBJ2-1 TRBV30 - CAWGGQAEQFF TGTGCCTGGGGGGGACAGGCTGAGCAGTTCTTC
TRBD1 TRBJ2-3 TRBV14 few CASRPDRGTDTQYF TGTGCCAGCAGGCCGGACAGGGGAACAGATACGCAGTATTTT
- TRBJ1-1 TRBV19 - CASSLQGNTEAFF TGTGCCAGTAGTCTACAGGGGAACACTGAAGCTTTCTTT
TRBD1 TRBJ1-2 TRBV6-5 - CASNQAGGLYGYTF TGTGCCTCAAACCAGGCAGGGGGTCTCTATGGCTACACCTTC
TRBD2 TRBJ2-5 TRBV24-1 - CATSEWTSGGVGETQYF TGTGCCACCAGTGAGTGGACTAGCGGGGGGGTTGGAGAGACCCAGTACTTC
TRBD2 TRBJ2-3 TRBV6-5 - CASSYQFSGGTDTQYF TGTGCCAGCAGTTACCAATTTAGCGGGGGGACAGATACGCAGTATTTT
TRBD1 TRBJ1-1 TRBV29-1 - CSGKQGAGTEAFF TGCAGCGGGAAACAGGGGGCTGGAACTGAAGCTTTCTTT
- TRBJ1-5 TRBV21-1 - CASNTRLGGTEQPQHF TGTGCCAGCAACACCCGCTTGGGGGGGACGGAACAGCCCCAGCATTTT